The entry below describes one T cell receptor beta chain. The CDR3 spans 14 residues. Germline loops: CDR1 MNHEY, CDR2 SVGAGI. Trimming cost V 6 bases and J 6 bases; bases outside gene matches: 5. These data are taken from a study of blood T cell repertoires in COVID-19. About the study: The study drew acute and convalescent COVID-19 samples from the United States, Italy and Spain. Sample material is recorded as cDNA or gDNA derived from T cells, B-cell-depleted T cells, or PBMCs.

As handled by the study authors: Reference gene primer amplification gave estimated nucleated cell counts. Sequencing was performed with immunoSEQ multiplex PCR; in TCRdb, only in-frame clones are kept and a portion is missing. V and J calls and clone size are copied from that table; D and trimming were computed from the DNA. This sample has about half a million clones, with approximately 83% found just once. The rearrangement links TRBV6-5 to TRBJ2-1; TRBD1 matches at 10 bases. The sequenced sample was peripheral blood. This TCR came from a human donor in a cohort sampled during active COVID-19. The CDR3 reads CASRGQGGGNEQFF. The CDR3 DNA follows: TGTGCCAGCAGAGGACAGGGGGGGGGCAATGAGCAGTTCTTC.